The source of this TCR beta chain is a study of blood T cells in healthy people across ages. Broader study findings: The study could not conclusively compare naive and antigen-experienced cells, given its unsorted PBMCs. Diversity figures based on one million T cells were deemed too low. The unknown donor CMV status may have confounded expanded clonotype changes.

CDR1 is LGHDT, CDR2 YNNKEL, per germline (reference sequence). V was trimmed by 1 base and J by 3 bases, leaving 13 bases between them. The CDR3 is made up of 15 amino acids. Together with a sample-barcoded 5' primer, a J-beta primer mix was included in a second PCR lasting about 7 to 12 cycles. TCRdb reanalysed the 5' RACE reads using MiXCR and keeps one entry per CDR3 protein. The sample includes some 780,000 distinct CDR3 sequences, approximately 60% seen only once; the top ten take roughly 26%. Concerning this clonotype: Its antigen remains unidentified.

The TCR comes from a man aged 35 to 55 in good health. The source material was blood. The V and J genes are TRBV3-1 and TRBJ2-7; D tentatively reads TRBD1 or TRBD2 (6 bases each). The CDR3 nucleotides read TGTGCCAGCAGCCAAGTGGGGGGCGGATACTACGAGCAGTACTTC. This encodes CASSQVGGGYYEQYF.